This entry lists 16 T cell receptor beta chains sequenced from one sample in a study of blood T cell repertoires in COVID-19. Clones were read by immunoSEQ multiplex PCR, and TCRdb kept only the in-frame ones, dropping some. Altogether about 300,000 clones are present, under 90% being singletons, with the ten largest covering approximately 2.9%. Specimen: PBMCs or T cells enriched from blood (not recorded which). The receptor source for this set is a woman in her forties or fifties who had been exposed to COVID-19.

The V and J genes are TRBV9 and TRBJ2-2; no definite D call. The CDR3 runs to 16 residues. The V and J ends lost 0 bases and 3 bases respectively, with 12 bases between them. Per the germline V gene, CDR1 is SGDLS and CDR2 is YYNGEE. DNA for the CDR3: TGTGCCAGCAGCGTAGAGGAAGAGGCAGACACCGGGGAGCTGTTTTTT. It translates to CASSVEEEADTGELFF.

V is TRBV7-2 and J is TRBJ1-2, with D unclear. The V end lost 0 bases, the J end lost 1 base, and 9 bases lay between the germline ends. This CDR3 contains 15 residues. Germline CDR1 SGHTA, CDR2 FQGNSA. The CDR3 protein is CASSLAPGNNYGYTF. The DNA of the CDR3 is TGTGCCAGCAGCTTAGCACCGGGAAATAACTATGGCTACACCTTC.

This sequence joins TRBV27 and TRBJ2-1, with TRBD2 as a possible D gene (6 bases). The CDR3 extends over 17 amino acids. CDR1 and CDR2 from the germline V gene are MNHEY and SMNVEV (reference sequence). Trimming took 2 bases from V and 4 from J, leaving 18 bases between them. CDR3 sequence reads: CASSLAPLVRGYNEQFF. CDR3 sequence (DNA): TGTGCCAGCAGTTTAGCCCCACTTGTGCGGGGATACAATGAGCAGTTCTTC.

This clone was detected a few times. The CDR3 coding sequence is TGCAGCGTTGCCCAGCGACTAACAGCGAGTGAAGCTTTCTTT. Residues: CSVAQRLTASEAFF. The rearrangement links TRBV29-1 to TRBJ1-1; no reliable D call. CDR1 SQVTM and CDR2 ANQGSEA come from the germline V gene. This CDR3 comprises 14 residues. Between the trimmed V and J ends, which lost 4 bases and 7 bases, there was a span of 19 bases.

The chain combines TRBV29-1 with TRBJ1-1, with D uncertain. This CDR3 has 12 amino acids. Germline-derived CDR1 and CDR2 are SQVTM and ANQGSEA. The ends were cut back, 3 bases at V and 1 base at J, with 6 bases in the middle. This CDR3 reads CSVEARNTEAFF. The CDR3 DNA follows: TGCAGCGTTGAGGCCAGGAACACTGAAGCTTTCTTT.

This chain links TRBV5-4 with TRBJ2-1; D ambiguous. The CDR3 is 13 residues long. The V and J ends lost 4 bases and 4 bases respectively, with 9 bases between them. Per the germline V gene, CDR1 is SGHNT and CDR2 is YYREEE (reference sequence). In DNA, the CDR3 is TGTGCCAGCAGCGGCGGATTATACAATGAGCAGTTCTTC. As protein: CASSGGLYNEQFF.

The J gene is TRBJ1-6, the V gene TRBV28, with unresolved D. CDR1 and CDR2 (germline): MDHEN, SYDVKM. V was cut by 3 bases and J by 2 bases, with 5 bases left in between. This CDR3 has 14 residues. This CDR3 is CASSFSTYNSPLHF. The CDR3 DNA follows: TGTGCCAGCAGTTTTTCTACCTATAATTCACCCCTCCACTTT.

V gene TRBV5-1 combines with J gene TRBJ1-2, with 11 bases that match TRBD1. The CDR3 spans 17 residues. CDR1 and CDR2 from the germline V gene are SGHRS and YFSETQ. V trimming: 0 bases; J trimming: 2 bases; junction bases outside the gene matches: 6. Here the CDR3 DNA reads TGCGCCAGCAGCTTGGAACGCGGACAGGGGGCCAACTATGGCTACACCTTC. Amino acids: CASSLERGQGANYGYTF.

This CDR3 is CASSSFGDRGIYGYTF. The CDR3 region has the DNA TGTGCCAGCAGTTCCTTTGGGGACAGGGGCATCTATGGCTACACCTTC. This chain connects TRBV28 to TRBJ1-2, with TRBD1 matching 10 bases. V dropped 4 bases and J dropped 4; count of bases not matched to a gene: 9. The CDR3 extends over 16 amino acids. Germline V gene data show CDR1 as MDHEN and CDR2 as SYDVKM.

J is TRBJ1-4 and V is TRBV5-1, with 9 bases that match TRBD1. The V and J ends lost 3 bases and 9 bases, in that order; junction bases with no gene match: 6. CDR3 length: 14 amino acids. Germline CDR1 reads SGHRS; CDR2 reads YFSETQ. The CDR3 sequence is CASSWGQGSQKLFF. The CDR3 coding sequence is TGCGCCAGCAGCTGGGGACAGGGAAGCCAAAAACTGTTTTTT.

This chain uses TRBV7-8 with TRBJ2-2, with 7 nucleotides matching TRBD2. This CDR3 comprises 14 residues. The ends lost 2 bases at V and 4 bases at J; junction bases unmatched: 1. In germline, CDR1 is SGHVS, CDR2 FQNEAQ. CDR3 in DNA: TGTGCCAGCAGCTTATGGGAGGGCACCGGGGAGCTGTTTTTT. This translates into CASSLWEGTGELFF.

V gene TRBV5-4 combines with J gene TRBJ1-3; D is undetermined. This CDR3 contains 16 residues. Per the germline V gene, CDR1 is SGHNT and CDR2 is YYREEE (reference sequence). V was pared by 4 bases and J by 0 bases, with 14 bases between. The chain's CDR3 is CASSRMGEDSGNTIYF. The CDR3 DNA follows: TGTGCCAGCAGCCGCATGGGTGAGGACTCTGGAAACACCATATATTTT.

CDR3 sequence reads: CASRSGQGIIQPQHF. In DNA, the CDR3 is TGTGCCAGCAGATCAGGACAGGGGATAATTCAGCCCCAGCATTTT. The V and J genes are TRBV28 and TRBJ1-5, with 9 bases identical to TRBD1. The length of the CDR3 is 15 residues. J gave up 6 bases and V 6 bases, and 9 bases lay outside the gene matches. Germline CDR1 reads MDHEN; CDR2 reads SYDVKM.

The rearrangement joins TRBV18 to TRBJ2-5; 8 nucleotides match TRBD2. Germline trimming cut 2 bases from V and 10 bases from J; bases unmatched to any gene: 12. Germline V gene sequence: CDR1 KGHSH, CDR2 LQKENI. The CDR3 covers 15 residues. The CDR3 DNA reads as TGTGCCAGCTCACCATCAGCGGGGGCCTCTAAGGGCCAGTACTTC. It yields the protein CASSPSAGASKGQYF.

This sequence joins TRBV5-5 and TRBJ1-5; weak D call: TRBD1 (5 bases). CDR3 length equals 14 residues. Per germline, CDR1 SGHKS and CDR2 YYEKEE (reference sequence). The V and J ends lost 4 bases and 7 bases respectively, with 15 bases between them. This CDR3 reads CASSPAAGNQPQHF. The CDR3 coding sequence is TGTGCCAGCAGCCCTGCGGCAGGGAACCAGCCCCAGCATTTT. Filled out from reference TRBV5-5 and TRBJ1-5, the complete variable domain reads DAGVTQSPTHLIKTRGQQVTLRCSPISGHKSVSWYQQVLGQGPQFIFQYYEKEERGRGNFPDRFSARQFPNYSSELNVNALLLGDSALYLCASSPAAGNQPQHFGDGTRLSIL.

The rearrangement joins TRBV30 to TRBJ1-1; D might be TRBD1 (6 bases). Germline V lookup: CDR1 GTSNPN, CDR2 SVGIG (reference sequence). The CDR3 spans 13 residues. Trimming took off 5 bases at V and 5 bases at J, with 15 bases between the two ends. CDR3: CAWSLQGQTEAFF. The CDR3 DNA reads as TGTGCCTGGTCTTTACAGGGTCAGACTGAAGCTTTCTTT. Variable domain in full (rest from reference TRBV30 and TRBJ1-1): SQTIHQWPATLVQPVGSPLSLECTVEGTSNPNLYWYRQAAGRGLQLLFYSVGIGQISSEVPQNLSASRPQDRQFILSSKKLLLSDSGFYLCAWSLQGQTEAFFGQGTRLTVV.